The 11 T cell receptor beta chains listed next were all sequenced from one sample in a study of identical twins. TCRdb re-analysed the 5' RACE reads in MiXCR, keeping a single row per CDR3 protein. Of 200,000 to 300,000 distinct CDR3 sequences listed, 6% to 8.5% are singletons. In addition, the sample was reused for a study of yellow fever vaccine responses in identical twins.

Sequenced material: CD8+ T cells sorted from blood. These receptors were obtained from a woman between 18 and 29 years old in good health.

The V gene is TRBV20-1, the J gene TRBJ1-5; 7 bases line up with TRBD1. The CDR3 runs 17 residues. With V trimmed by 5 bases and J by 3 bases, 16 bases remained unmatched. Germline CDR1 is DFQATT and CDR2 is SNEGSKA (reference sequence). This CDR3 reads CSARIRDSHGDNQPQHF. The CDR3 DNA is TGCAGTGCTCGCATCCGGGACAGCCATGGGGACAATCAGCCCCAGCATTTT.

Ten or more counts support this clonotype. The chain joins TRBV10-2 to TRBJ2-7, with unresolved D. The CDR3 spans 12 residues. Germline CDR1 is WSHSY and CDR2 is SAAADI. V lost 8 bases to trimming and J lost 2 bases, with 10 bases between them. The CDR3 is CASGVGPYEQYF. Written as DNA, the CDR3 is TGCGCCAGCGGGGTTGGGCCCTACGAGCAGTACTTC.

This clonotype was seen only a few times. The genes are TRBV2 and TRBJ1-1; 7 bases map to TRBD1. Per germline, CDR1 SNHLY and CDR2 FYNNEI. J lost 3 bases, V lost 8 bases, and 9 bases had no gene match. CDR3 length equals 14 residues. CDR3 bases: TGTGCCAGCGTAAGACAGGGCCCTGACACTGAAGCTTTCTTT. It specifies CASVRQGPDTEAFF. Looking up the rest from reference TRBV2 and TRBJ1-1 gives the full variable domain: EPEVTQTPSHQVTQMGQEVILRCVPISNHLYFYWYRQILGQKVEFLVSFYNNEISEKSEIFDDQFSVERPDGSNFTLKIRSTKLEDSAMYFCASVRQGPDTEAFFGQGTRLTVV.

The chain recombines TRBV4-1 with TRBJ2-1, with 7 bases lining up with TRBD2. In germline, CDR1 is MGHRA, CDR2 YSYEKL. This CDR3 region has 17 residues. The trim removed 4 bases at V and 3 bases at J, leaving 12 bases unmatched. CDR3 amino acids: CASSLSLPSGLYNEQFF. CDR3 nucleotide sequence: TGCGCCAGCAGCCTATCTCTTCCTAGCGGACTCTACAATGAGCAGTTCTTC.

The CDR3: CASCIGGPAGELFF. Written as DNA, the CDR3 is TGTGCCAGCTGCATAGGGGGGCCGGCCGGGGAGCTGTTTTTT. The V gene is TRBV13, the J gene TRBJ2-2; D is possibly TRBD1 or TRBD2 (6 bases each). The CDR3 contains 14 residues. Germline CDR1 and CDR2: PRHDT and FYEKMQ (reference sequence). V lost 8 bases and J 6 bases, leaving 16 bases between the germline ends.

This clonotype was seen only a few times. A read error may explain this, as a much larger clone is one base away. The V call is TRBV7-9, the J call TRBJ1-5; D not certain. Trimming cost V 3 bases and J 5 bases, with 5 bases left between them. The germline CDR1 and CDR2 sequences are SEHNR and FQNEAQ (reference sequence). The CDR3 has 12 amino acids. CDR3 protein: CASSFGDQPQHF. CDR3 DNA: TGTGCCAGCAGCTTTGGAGATCAGCCCCAGCATTTT.

This clonotype was counted ten times or more. The chain combines TRBV12-3 or TRBV12-4 with TRBJ2-1; 11 nucleotides match TRBD2. There are 17 residues in the CDR3. The V and J ends lost 4 bases and 7 bases, in that order; junction bases with no gene match: 12. The CDR3 loop reads CASSWNSGLADKNEQFF. In DNA form, the CDR3 reads TGTGCCAGCAGTTGGAACTCGGGACTAGCGGACAAGAATGAGCAGTTCTTC.

This clonotype was observed a handful of times. The chain has TRBV20-1 and TRBJ2-1; 10 nucleotides line up with TRBD2. The junction had 4 bases not matched to a gene; V was cut back by 0 bases and J by 5 bases. This CDR3 spans 15 amino acids. Germline CDR1 DFQATT, CDR2 SNEGSKA (reference sequence). This CDR3 reads CSARDVLAGNNEQFF. The CDR3, as DNA: TGCAGTGCTAGAGATGTACTAGCGGGAAACAATGAGCAGTTCTTC.

The rearrangement links TRBV6-1 to TRBJ2-1; D is perhaps TRBD1 (6 bases). Deletions cut 1 base from V and 5 bases from J, with 9 bases between. This CDR3 has 14 amino acids. In germline, CDR1 is MNHNS, CDR2 SASEGT. The CDR3: CASSEDPGDNEQFF. The CDR3 DNA reads TGTGCCAGCAGTGAAGATCCAGGGGACAATGAGCAGTTCTTC.

The chain couples TRBV20-1 to TRBJ2-3; no clear D. The CDR3 is made up of 15 amino acids. CDR1 and CDR2 (germline): DFQATT, SNEGSKA (reference sequence). V lost 0 bases and J 0 bases, leaving 10 bases between the germline ends. CDR3 nucleotides: TGCAGTGCTAGAGATCTGAGCGAAAGCACAGATACGCAGTATTTT. It translates to CSARDLSESTDTQYF.

The V and J genes are TRBV20-1 and TRBJ1-1; D not resolved. V was clipped by 5 bases and J by 1 base, with 8 bases between them. CDR1 and CDR2 (germline): DFQATT, SNEGSKA (reference sequence). The CDR3 consists of 12 residues. The CDR3 nucleotides read TGCAGTGCTGAAATCGAGAACACTGAAGCTTTCTTT. Translating gives CSAEIENTEAFF.